This T cell receptor (beta chain) came from a study of graft-versus-host responses after intestinal transplantation. Study-wide background: For around 3 years after anti-thymocyte globulin induction, all recipients took tacrolimus and steroids.

V shed 5 bases and J shed 1 base, with 14 bases lying between them. Per germline, CDR1 MNHEY and CDR2 SVGAGI. This CDR3 is built from 15 residues. General study findings and limits: Within allografts, high graft-versus-host to host-versus-graft clonal ratios were seen among patients with graft-donor T cell macrochimerism. Investigators detected GvH clones in recipient marrow, with some emerging earlier in ileum or blood. Early post-transplant HvG declines were associated with peak circulating GvH clone levels.

A word on this clone: What it binds is not known.

Assay: immunoSEQ multiplex PCR; the TCRdb copy retains only in-frame clones and omits some. The sample lists 20,000 to 25,000 clones; around 82% were seen once. This chain uses TRBV6-5 with TRBJ1-1; D is ambiguous. Source: unstimulated CD8+ T cells sorted from spleen or lymph node cells, taken before transplant. The TCR sequence derives from a human donor who was the organ donor for an intestinal transplant. The CDR3, as DNA: TGTGCCAGCAGTCCCTGGGTCGGTGGGAACACTGAAGCTTTCTTT. This sequence encodes CASSPWVGGNTEAFF.